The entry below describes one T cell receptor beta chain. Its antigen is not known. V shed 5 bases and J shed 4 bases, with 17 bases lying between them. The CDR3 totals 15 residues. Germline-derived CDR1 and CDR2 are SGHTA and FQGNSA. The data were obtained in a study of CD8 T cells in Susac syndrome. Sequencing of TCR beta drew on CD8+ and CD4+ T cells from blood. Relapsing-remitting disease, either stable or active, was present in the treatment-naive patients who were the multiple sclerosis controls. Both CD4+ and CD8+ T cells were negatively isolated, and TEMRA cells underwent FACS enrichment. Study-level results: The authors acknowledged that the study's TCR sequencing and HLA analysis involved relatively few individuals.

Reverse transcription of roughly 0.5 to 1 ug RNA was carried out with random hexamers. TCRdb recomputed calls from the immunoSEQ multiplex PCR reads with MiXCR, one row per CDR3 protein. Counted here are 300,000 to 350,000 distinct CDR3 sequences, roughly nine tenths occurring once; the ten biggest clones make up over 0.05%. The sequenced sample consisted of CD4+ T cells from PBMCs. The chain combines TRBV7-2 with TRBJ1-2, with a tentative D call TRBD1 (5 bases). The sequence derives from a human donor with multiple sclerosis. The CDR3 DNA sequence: TGTGCCAGCAGCCGGACCCAGACAGCCCGCTATGGCTACACCTTC. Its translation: CASSRTQTARYGYTF.